The T cell receptor beta chain under discussion was sequenced for a study of T cell changes during pregnancy in multiple sclerosis. This clone appeared a few times. This CDR3 contains 14 residues. Trimming cost V 8 bases and J 5 bases; bases outside gene matches: 5. CDR1 and CDR2 from the germline V gene are SGHNT and YENEEA. Data came from immunoSEQ multiplex PCR; TCRdb stores just in-frame clones and leaves some out. This sample carries around 24,000 clones, more than 75% of them seen once, and the ten largest clones take around 13%. The clonotype comes from a female donor in good health, enrolled as a control in a pregnancy study. The specimen was CD8+ T cells from peripheral blood mononuclear cells, collected in the first trimester of pregnancy. J is TRBJ1-6 and V is TRBV11-3; TRBD1 matches 8 bases. The CDR3 DNA reads TGTGCCAGCCCCGGACAGGGAAATAATTCACCCCTCCACTTT. Translated: CASPGQGNNSPLHF. Full variable domain (remainder filled in from reference TRBV11-3 and TRBJ1-6): EAGVVQSPRYKIIEKKQPVAFWCNPISGHNTLYWYLQNLGQGPELLIRYENEEAVDDSQLPKDRFSAERLKGVDSTLKIQPAELGDSAVYLCASPGQGNNSPLHFGNGTRLTVT.